This TCR beta chain was recorded in a study of T cell responses to AZD1222 COVID-19 vaccine. Study-level findings and limits: Spike-specific TCR breadth rose after two AZD1222 doses, and depth rose as well.

Concerning this clone itself: Its antigen is still unknown.

V dropped 1 base and J dropped 3; count of bases not matched to a gene: 5. The germline V gene has CDR1 MGHDK and CDR2 SYGVNS. This CDR3 comprises 16 residues. Generated by immunoSEQ multiplex PCR, the TCRdb table keeps only in-frame clones and is missing some. The table shows over 150,000 clones, with approximately 92% occurring only once. The origin of this receptor is an adult who received the MenACWY meningococcal vaccine as a control. This chain links TRBV25-1 with TRBJ2-2; TRBD2 matches 7 bases. The sample was peripheral blood, taken 28 days after the second dose of the MenACWY control vaccine. The CDR3 loop reads CASSESGGVYTGELFF. The CDR3, as DNA: TGTGCCAGCAGTGAATCGGGGGGAGTGTACACCGGGGAGCTGTTTTTT.